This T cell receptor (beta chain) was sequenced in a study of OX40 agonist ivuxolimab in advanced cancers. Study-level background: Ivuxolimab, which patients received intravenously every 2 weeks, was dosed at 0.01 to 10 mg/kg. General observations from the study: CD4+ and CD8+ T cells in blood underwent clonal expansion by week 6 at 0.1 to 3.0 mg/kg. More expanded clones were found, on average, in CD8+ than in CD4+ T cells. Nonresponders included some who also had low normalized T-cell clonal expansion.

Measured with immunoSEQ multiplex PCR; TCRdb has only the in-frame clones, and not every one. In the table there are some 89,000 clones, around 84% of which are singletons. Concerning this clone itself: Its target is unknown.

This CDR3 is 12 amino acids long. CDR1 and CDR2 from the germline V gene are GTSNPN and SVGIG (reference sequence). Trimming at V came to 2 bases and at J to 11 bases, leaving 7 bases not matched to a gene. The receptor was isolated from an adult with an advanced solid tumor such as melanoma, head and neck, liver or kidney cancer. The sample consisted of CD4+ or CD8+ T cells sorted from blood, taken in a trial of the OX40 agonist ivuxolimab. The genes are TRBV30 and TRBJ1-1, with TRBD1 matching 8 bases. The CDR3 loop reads CAWSPRTGWAFF. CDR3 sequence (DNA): TGTGCCTGGAGTCCAAGGACAGGGTGGGCTTTCTTT.